The clone carrying this TCR beta chain was counted once. Its target is unknown. Investigators produced naive CD8 libraries from approximately 20,000 to 1,000,000 sorted cells, drawing on 10%, 30% or 50% RNA. There are 12 residues in the CDR3. Deletions cut 7 bases from V and 3 bases from J, with 7 bases between. Looked up from germline, CDR1 is SNHLY and CDR2 is FYNNEI. The sample belongs to a study of molecular identifiers for immune sequencing clone quantification. Findings and caveats of the study: In naive cells, clones above 20 RNA copies held under 1% of molecules, whereas in effector cells they held over 99%. Jurkat TCR RNA spiked in from one cell could reportedly be detected among about 1.1 million naive cells.

Using its own MiXCR run on the PCR reads, TCRdb lists one record per CDR3 protein. Among 62,000 or so distinct CDR3 sequences, 18% were seen once, and the ten largest hold 1.5%. Sequenced input: naive CD8+ T cells from blood, with Jurkat cell RNA spiked in. Subset in this sample: FACS-sorted CD8+CD4-CCR7+CD45RA+ naive T cells. The chain uses TRBV2 and TRBJ2-1, with unresolved D. This clonotype originated in a human donor in good health. Some libraries in this study had Jurkat cell RNA spiked in. The CDR3 region is CASKSFYNEQFF. Here the CDR3 DNA reads TGTGCCAGCAAATCATTCTACAATGAGCAGTTCTTC.